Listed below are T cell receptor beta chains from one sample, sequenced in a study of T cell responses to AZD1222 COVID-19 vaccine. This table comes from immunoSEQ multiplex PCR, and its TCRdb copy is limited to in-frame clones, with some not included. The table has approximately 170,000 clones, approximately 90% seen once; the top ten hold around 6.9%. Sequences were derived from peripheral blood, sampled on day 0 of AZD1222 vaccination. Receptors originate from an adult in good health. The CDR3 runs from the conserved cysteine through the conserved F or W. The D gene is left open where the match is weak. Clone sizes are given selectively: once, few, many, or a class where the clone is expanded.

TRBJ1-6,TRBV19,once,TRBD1,CASSIWTGGIAYNSPLHF,TGTGCCAGTAGTATATGGACAGGGGGCATCGCCTATAATTCACCCCTCCACTTT
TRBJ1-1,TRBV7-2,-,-,CASSLWGEAFF,TGTGCCAGCAGCTTGTGGGGAGAGGCTTTCTTT
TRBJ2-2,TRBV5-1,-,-,CASSLTYRVDTGELFF,TGCGCCAGCAGCTTGACCTACAGGGTCGACACCGGGGAGCTGTTTTTT
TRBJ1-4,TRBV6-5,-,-,CASSYIQGSREKLFF,TGTGCCAGCAGTTACATACAGGGTTCTAGGGAAAAACTGTTTTTT
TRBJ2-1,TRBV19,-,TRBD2,CASSIDFSSGTYNEQFF,TGTGCCAGTAGTATAGACTTCTCTAGCGGCACCTACAATGAGCAGTTCTTC
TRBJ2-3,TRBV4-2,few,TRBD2,CASSQERAGGYDTQYF,TGTGCCAGCAGCCAAGAGCGGGCGGGGGGGTACGATACGCAGTATTTT
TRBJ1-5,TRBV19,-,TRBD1,CASRGQGASQPQHF,TGTGCCAGTAGGGGACAGGGGGCCTCCCAGCCCCAGCATTTT
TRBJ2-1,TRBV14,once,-,CASSLWNEQFF,TGTGCCAGCAGCCTATGGAATGAGCAGTTCTTC
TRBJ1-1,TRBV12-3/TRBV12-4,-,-,CASSPYRNTEAFF,TGTGCCAGCAGTCCCTACAGGAACACTGAAGCTTTCTTT
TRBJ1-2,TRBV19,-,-,CASNRDGPYGYTF,TGTGCCAGTAACCGGGACGGACCCTATGGCTACACCTTC
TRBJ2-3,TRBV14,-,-,CASSYTDTQYF,TGTGCCAGCAGCTACACAGATACGCAGTATTTT
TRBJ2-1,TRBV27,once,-,CASSEEGLYEQFF,TGTGCCAGCAGTGAGGAGGGTTTATATGAGCAGTTCTTC
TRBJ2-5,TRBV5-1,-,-,CASSLSATYQETQYF,TGCGCCAGCAGCTTGAGCGCGACGTACCAAGAGACCCAGTACTTC
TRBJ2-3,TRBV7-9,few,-,CASSLASPLSTDTQYF,TGTGCCAGCAGCTTAGCGTCTCCACTAAGCACAGATACGCAGTATTTT
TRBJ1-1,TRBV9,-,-,CASSVGQRNTEAFF,TGTGCCAGCAGCGTAGGACAGAGGAACACTGAAGCTTTCTTT
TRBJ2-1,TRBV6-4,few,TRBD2,CASSDSYRGGYNEQFF,TGTGCCAGCAGTGACTCTTACCGGGGGGGGTACAATGAGCAGTTCTTC
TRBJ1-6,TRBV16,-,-,CASSQVPGQKYSPLHF,TGTGCCAGCAGCCAAGTGCCTGGACAGAAGTATTCACCCCTCCACTTT
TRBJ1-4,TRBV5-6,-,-,CASSLAGTNEKLFF,TGTGCCAGCAGCTTGGCCGGGACAAATGAAAAACTGTTTTTT
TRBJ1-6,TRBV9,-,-,CASSVEQGSSPLHF,TGTGCCAGCAGCGTAGAACAGGGTTCATCACCCCTCCACTTT
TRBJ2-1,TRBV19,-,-,CASSIVGIGYNEQFF,TGTGCCAGTAGTATAGTGGGGATTGGCTACAATGAGCAGTTCTTC
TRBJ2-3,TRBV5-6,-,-,CASSLPMGPPGADTQYF,TGTGCCAGCAGCCTGCCTATGGGACCCCCGGGCGCAGATACGCAGTATTTT
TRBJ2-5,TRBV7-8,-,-,CASSPLWIPETQYF,TGTGCCAGCAGCCCTCTTTGGATTCCGGAGACCCAGTACTTC
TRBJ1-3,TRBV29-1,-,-,CSVDDGAGAGGNTIYF,TGCAGCGTTGACGATGGAGCGGGGGCAGGGGGAAACACCATATATTTT
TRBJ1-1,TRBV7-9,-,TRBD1,CASSPIGQGATEAFF,TGTGCCAGCAGCCCTATTGGGCAGGGGGCCACTGAAGCTTTCTTT
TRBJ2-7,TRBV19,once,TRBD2,CATTSGGSSYEQYF,TGTGCCACGACTAGCGGGGGGAGCTCCTACGAGCAGTACTTC
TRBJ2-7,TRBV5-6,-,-,CASSGQVQGLDYEQYF,TGTGCCAGCAGCGGCCAGGTGCAGGGGCTAGATTACGAGCAGTACTTC
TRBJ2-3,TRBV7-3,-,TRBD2,CASSSTSADTQYF,TGTGCCAGCAGCTCCACTAGCGCAGATACGCAGTATTTT
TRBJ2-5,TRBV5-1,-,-,CASSLFTGKETQYF,TGCGCCAGCAGCTTGTTTACGGGGAAAGAGACCCAGTACTTC
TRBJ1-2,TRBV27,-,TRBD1,CASRDRAGYYGYTF,TGTGCCAGCCGGGACAGGGCCGGCTACTATGGCTACACCTTC
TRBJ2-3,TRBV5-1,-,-,CASRIRRDHTDTQYF,TGCGCCAGCAGGATCAGACGGGACCACACAGATACGCAGTATTTT
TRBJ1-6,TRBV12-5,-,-,CASGLRRGSPLHF,TGTGCTAGTGGCCTCCGTCGTGGGTCACCCCTCCACTTT
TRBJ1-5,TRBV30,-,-,CAWRIQGGGNQPQHF,TGTGCCTGGAGAATACAGGGCGGGGGCAATCAGCCCCAGCATTTT
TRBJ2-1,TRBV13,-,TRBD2,CASSPSPGGGDEDEQFF,TGTGCCAGCAGCCCCTCGCCCGGCGGGGGAGATGAGGATGAGCAGTTCTTC
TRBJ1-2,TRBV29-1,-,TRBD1,CSVEDRGQGYTF,TGCAGCGTTGAAGACAGGGGGCAAGGCTACACCTTC
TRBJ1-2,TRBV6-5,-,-,CASSRVNYGYTF,TGTGCCAGCAGTCGGGTTAACTATGGCTACACCTTC
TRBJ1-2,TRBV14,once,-,CASSQDLQGRAYGYTF,TGTGCCAGCAGCCAAGATCTTCAGGGCAGGGCCTATGGCTACACCTTC
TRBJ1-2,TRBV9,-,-,CASSVELDVSGYTF,TGTGCCAGCAGCGTAGAATTGGATGTGTCGGGCTACACCTTC
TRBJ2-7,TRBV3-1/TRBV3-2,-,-,CASSQVRGYEQYF,TGTGCCAGCAGCCAAGTCCGGGGGTACGAGCAGTACTTC
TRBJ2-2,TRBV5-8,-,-,CASSYTGELFF,TGTGCCAGCAGCTACACCGGGGAGCTGTTTTTT
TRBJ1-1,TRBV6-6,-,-,CASTLTRGTEAFF,TGTGCCAGCACCCTTACTCGGGGGACTGAAGCTTTCTTT
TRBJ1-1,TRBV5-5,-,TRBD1,CASSWGGQLNTEAFF,TGTGCCAGCAGCTGGGGGGGACAGCTGAACACTGAAGCTTTCTTT
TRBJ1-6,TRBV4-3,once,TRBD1,CASSQLTGDYSPLHF,TGCGCCAGCAGCCAGCTGACAGGGGATTATTCACCCCTCCACTTT
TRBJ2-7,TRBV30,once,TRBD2,CAWSLGGGNEQYF,TGTGCCTGGAGTCTCGGGGGGGGGAACGAGCAGTACTTC
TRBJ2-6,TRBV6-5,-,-,CASSFDSSGANVLTF,TGTGCCAGCAGCTTCGACAGCTCTGGGGCCAACGTCCTGACTTTC
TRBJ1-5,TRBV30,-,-,CAFDQGNSNQPQHF,TGTGCCTTCGATCAGGGGAATAGCAATCAGCCCCAGCATTTT
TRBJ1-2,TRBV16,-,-,CASSQSGPLYGYTF,TGTGCCAGCAGCCAATCGGGGCCGCTCTATGGCTACACCTTC
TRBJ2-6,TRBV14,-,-,CASSQVSGHGANVLTF,TGTGCCAGCAGCCAAGTATCAGGACACGGGGCCAACGTCCTGACTTTC
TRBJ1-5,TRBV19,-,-,CASSIPNREPQPQHF,TGTGCCAGTAGTATTCCGAACAGGGAGCCTCAGCCCCAGCATTTT
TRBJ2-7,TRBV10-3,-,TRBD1,CAISEFRDRLSSSSYEQYF,TGTGCCATCAGTGAGTTCCGGGACAGGCTAAGCTCGAGCTCCTACGAGCAGTACTTC
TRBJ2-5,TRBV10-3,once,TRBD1,CAIRITWTGGSGETQYF,TGTGCCATCAGGATAACCTGGACAGGGGGTTCAGGAGAGACCCAGTACTTC